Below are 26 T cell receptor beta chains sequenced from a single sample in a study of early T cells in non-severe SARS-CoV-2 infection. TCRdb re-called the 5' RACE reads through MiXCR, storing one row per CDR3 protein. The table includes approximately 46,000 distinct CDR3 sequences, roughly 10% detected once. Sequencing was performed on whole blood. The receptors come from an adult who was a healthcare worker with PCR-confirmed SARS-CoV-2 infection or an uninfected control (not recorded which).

The CDR3 DNA sequence: TGTGCCAGCAGTCCCTCCCTGACAGATACGCAGTATTTT. Encoded protein: CASSPSLTDTQYF. This chain connects TRBV28 to TRBJ2-3, with D unresolved. From germline, CDR1 is MDHEN and CDR2 SYDVKM. Deletions cut 5 bases from V and 3 bases from J, with 9 bases between. The CDR3 loop spans 13 amino acids.

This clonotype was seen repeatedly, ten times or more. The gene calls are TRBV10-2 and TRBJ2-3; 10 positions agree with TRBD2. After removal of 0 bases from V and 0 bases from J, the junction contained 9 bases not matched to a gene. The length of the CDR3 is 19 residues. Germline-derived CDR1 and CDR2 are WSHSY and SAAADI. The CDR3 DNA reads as TGCGCCAGCAGTGAGTCGGTGGCTAGCGGGAGCCCTAGCACAGATACGCAGTATTTT. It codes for CASSESVASGSPSTDTQYF.

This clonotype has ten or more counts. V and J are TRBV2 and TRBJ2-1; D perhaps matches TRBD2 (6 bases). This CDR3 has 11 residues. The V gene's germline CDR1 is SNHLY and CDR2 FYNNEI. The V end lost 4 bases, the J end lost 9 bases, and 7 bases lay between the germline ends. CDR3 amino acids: CASSVGGEQFF. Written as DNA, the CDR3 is TGTGCCAGCAGTGTGGGAGGTGAGCAGTTCTTC. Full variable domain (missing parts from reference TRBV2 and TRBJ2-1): EPEVTQTPSHQVTQMGQEVILRCVPISNHLYFYWYRQILGQKVEFLVSFYNNEISEKSEIFDDQFSVERPDGSNFTLKIRSTKLEDSAMYFCASSVGGEQFFGPGTRLTVL.

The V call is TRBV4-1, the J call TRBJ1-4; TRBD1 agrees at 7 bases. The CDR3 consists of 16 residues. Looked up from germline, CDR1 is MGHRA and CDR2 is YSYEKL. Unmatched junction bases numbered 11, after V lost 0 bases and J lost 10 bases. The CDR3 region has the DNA TGCGCCAGCAGCCAAGATATTAGAGGGGGCGCGGGAAAACTGTTTTTT. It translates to CASSQDIRGGAGKLFF.

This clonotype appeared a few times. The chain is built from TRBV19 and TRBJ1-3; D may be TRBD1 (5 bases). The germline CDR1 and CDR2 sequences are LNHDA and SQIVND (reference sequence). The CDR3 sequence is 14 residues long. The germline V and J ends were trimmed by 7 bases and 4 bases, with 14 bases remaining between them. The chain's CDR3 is CASNPRGAGNTIYF. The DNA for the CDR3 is TGTGCCAGTAACCCCCGAGGGGCCGGAAACACCATATATTTT.

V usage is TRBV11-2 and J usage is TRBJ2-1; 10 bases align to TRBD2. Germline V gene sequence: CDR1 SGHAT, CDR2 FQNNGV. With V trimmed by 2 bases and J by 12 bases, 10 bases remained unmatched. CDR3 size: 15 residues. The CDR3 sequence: CASSLSLAGASGQFF. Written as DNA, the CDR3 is TGTGCCAGCAGCTTATCGCTAGCGGGAGCCTCCGGGCAGTTCTTC.

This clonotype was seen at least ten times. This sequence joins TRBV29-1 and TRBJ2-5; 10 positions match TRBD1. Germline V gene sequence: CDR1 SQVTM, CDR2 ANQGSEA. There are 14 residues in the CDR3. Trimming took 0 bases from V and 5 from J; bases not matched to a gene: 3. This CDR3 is CSVEETGGSETQYF. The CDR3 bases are TGCAGCGTTGAAGAGACAGGGGGCAGCGAGACCCAGTACTTC.

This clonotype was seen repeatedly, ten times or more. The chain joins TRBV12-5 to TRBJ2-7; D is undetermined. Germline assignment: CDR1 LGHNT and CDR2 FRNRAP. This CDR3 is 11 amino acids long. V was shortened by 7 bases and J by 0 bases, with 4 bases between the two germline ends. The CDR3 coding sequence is TGTGCTAGTGCCCTCTCCTACGAGCAGTACTTC. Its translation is CASALSYEQYF. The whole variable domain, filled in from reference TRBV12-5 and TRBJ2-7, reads DARVTQTPRHKVTEMGQEVTMRCQPILGHNTVFWYRQTMMQGLELLAYFRNRAPLDDSGMPKDRFSAEMPDATLATLKIQPSEPRDSAVYFCASALSYEQYFGPGTRLTVT.

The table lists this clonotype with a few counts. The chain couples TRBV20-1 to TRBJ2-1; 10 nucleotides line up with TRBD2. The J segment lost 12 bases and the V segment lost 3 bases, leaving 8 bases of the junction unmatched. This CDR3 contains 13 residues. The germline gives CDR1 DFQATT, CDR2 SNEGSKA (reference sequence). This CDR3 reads CSASIAGGFRQFF. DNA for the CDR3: TGCAGTGCTAGTATAGCGGGAGGTTTTAGGCAGTTCTTC.

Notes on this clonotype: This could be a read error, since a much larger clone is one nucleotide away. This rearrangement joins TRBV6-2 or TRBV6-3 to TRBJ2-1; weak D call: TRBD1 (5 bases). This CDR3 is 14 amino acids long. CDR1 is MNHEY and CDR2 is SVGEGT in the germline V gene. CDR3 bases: TGTGCCAGCAGTCACTCGCAGGGCCATAATGAGCAGTTCTTC. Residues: CASSHSQGHNEQFF.

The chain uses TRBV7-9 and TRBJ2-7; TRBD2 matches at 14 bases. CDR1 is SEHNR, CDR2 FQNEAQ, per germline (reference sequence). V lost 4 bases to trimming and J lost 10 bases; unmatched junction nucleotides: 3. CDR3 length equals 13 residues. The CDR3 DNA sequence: TGTGCCAGCAGCTCGGGACTAGCGGGGGAACAGTACTTC. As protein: CASSSGLAGEQYF.

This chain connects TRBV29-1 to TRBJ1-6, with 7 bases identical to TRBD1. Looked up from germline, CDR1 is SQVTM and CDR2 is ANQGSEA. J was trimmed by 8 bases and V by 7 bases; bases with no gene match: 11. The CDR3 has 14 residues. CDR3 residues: CSAKMDRSDSPLHF. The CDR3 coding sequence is TGCAGCGCTAAAATGGACAGGTCTGATTCACCCCTCCACTTT.

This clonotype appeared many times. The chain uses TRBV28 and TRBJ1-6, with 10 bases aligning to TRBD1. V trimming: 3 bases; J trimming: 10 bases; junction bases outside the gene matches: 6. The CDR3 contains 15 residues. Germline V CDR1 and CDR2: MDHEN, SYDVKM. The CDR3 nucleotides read TGTGCCAGCAGTTTGGACAGGGGGTCCCAATCACCCCTCCACTTT. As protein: CASSLDRGSQSPLHF.

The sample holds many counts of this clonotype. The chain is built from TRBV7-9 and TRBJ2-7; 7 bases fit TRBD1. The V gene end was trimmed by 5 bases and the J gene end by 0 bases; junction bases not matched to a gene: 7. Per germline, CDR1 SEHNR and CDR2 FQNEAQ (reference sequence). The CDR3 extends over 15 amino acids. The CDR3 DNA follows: TGTGCCAGCAGCCCGGGACAGACTCCCTCCTACGAGCAGTACTTC. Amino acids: CASSPGQTPSYEQYF.

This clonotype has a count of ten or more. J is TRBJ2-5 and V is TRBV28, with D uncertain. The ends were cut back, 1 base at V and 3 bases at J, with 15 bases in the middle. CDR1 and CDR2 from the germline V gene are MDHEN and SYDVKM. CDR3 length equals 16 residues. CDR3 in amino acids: CASSLFPGPTKETQYF. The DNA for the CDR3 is TGTGCCAGCAGTTTATTCCCGGGTCCAACCAAAGAGACCCAGTACTTC.

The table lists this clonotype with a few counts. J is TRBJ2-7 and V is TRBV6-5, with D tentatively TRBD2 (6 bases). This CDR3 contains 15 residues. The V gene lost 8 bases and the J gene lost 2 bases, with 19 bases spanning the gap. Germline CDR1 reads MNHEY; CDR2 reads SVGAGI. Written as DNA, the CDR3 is TGTGCCAGCGGAGGTCCCCGGGGAGGAACCTACGAGCAGTACTTC. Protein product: CASGGPRGGTYEQYF.

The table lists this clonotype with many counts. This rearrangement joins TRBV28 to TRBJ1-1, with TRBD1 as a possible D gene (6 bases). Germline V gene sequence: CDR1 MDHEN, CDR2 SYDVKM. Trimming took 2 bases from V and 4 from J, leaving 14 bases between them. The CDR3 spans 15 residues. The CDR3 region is CASSLPTGWSTEAFF. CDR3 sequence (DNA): TGTGCCAGCAGTTTACCGACAGGATGGAGCACTGAAGCTTTCTTT.

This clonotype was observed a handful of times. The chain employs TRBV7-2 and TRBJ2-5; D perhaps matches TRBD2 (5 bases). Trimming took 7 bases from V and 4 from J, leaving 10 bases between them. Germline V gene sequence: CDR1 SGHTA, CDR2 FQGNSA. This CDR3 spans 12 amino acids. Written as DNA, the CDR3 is TGTGCCAGCAAGCCTAGCCGAGAGACCCAGTACTTC. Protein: CASKPSRETQYF.

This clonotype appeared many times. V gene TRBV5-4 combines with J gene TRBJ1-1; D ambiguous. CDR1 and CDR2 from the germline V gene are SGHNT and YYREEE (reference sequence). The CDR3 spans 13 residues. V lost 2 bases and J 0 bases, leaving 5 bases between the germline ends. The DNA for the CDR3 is TGTGCCAGCAGCTTTTCTGTGAACACTGAAGCTTTCTTT. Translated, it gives CASSFSVNTEAFF.

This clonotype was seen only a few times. The CDR3 reads CASSYTSGSFGGELFF. CDR3 sequence (DNA): TGTGCCAGCAGTTACACCAGCGGGAGTTTTGGCGGGGAGCTGTTTTTT. The chain recombines TRBV6-2 or TRBV6-3 with TRBJ2-2; 8 nucleotides agree with TRBD2. The germline V gene encodes CDR1 MNHEY and CDR2 SVGEGT. CDR3 size: 16 residues. Losses at the gene ends were 2 bases for V and 7 bases for J; bases not matched to a gene: 9.

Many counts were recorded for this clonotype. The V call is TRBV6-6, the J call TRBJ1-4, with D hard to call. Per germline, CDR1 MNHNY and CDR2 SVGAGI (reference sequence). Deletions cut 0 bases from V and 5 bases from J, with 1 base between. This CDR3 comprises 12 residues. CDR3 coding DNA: TGTGCCAGCAGTTACTCGAATGAAAAACTGTTTTTT. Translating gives CASSYSNEKLFF.

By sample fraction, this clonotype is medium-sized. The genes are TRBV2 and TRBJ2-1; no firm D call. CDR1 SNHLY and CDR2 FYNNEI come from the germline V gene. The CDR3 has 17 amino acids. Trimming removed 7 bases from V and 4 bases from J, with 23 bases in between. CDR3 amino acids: CASIRLDGIREYNEQFF. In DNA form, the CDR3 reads TGTGCCAGCATTCGTCTGGATGGTATTAGGGAATACAATGAGCAGTTCTTC.

The CDR3 sequence is CASSQGDSKIYEQYF. As DNA, the CDR3 is TGTGCCAGCAGCCAAGGGGATTCCAAAATCTACGAGCAGTACTTC. The V and J genes are TRBV4-2 and TRBJ2-7; D gene unclear. The germline V gene encodes CDR1 LGHNA and CDR2 YNFKEQ. This CDR3 has 15 amino acids. Trimming shortened V by 1 base and J by 3 bases, and 13 bases separated the two germline ends.

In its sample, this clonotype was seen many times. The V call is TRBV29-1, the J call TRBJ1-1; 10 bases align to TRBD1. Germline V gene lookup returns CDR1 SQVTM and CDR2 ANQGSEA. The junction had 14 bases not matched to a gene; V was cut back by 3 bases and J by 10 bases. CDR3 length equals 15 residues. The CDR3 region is CSVDFSGTGAVGAFF. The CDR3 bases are TGCAGCGTTGATTTTAGTGGGACAGGGGCCGTTGGAGCTTTCTTT.

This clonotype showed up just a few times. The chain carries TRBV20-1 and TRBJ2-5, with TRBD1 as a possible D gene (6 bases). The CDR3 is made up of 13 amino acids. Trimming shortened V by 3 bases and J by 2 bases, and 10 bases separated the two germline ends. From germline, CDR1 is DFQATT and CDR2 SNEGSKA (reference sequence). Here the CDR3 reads CSASRTAQETQYF. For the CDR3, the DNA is TGCAGTGCTAGTAGGACAGCACAAGAGACCCAGTACTTC.

CDR3 nucleotide sequence: TGTGCCAGCAGCCGGGACACCCAACAAGGAGCTTTCTTT. Translated: CASSRDTQQGAFF. The chain uses TRBV28 and TRBJ1-1; D possibly corresponds to TRBD1 (6 bases). The CDR3 runs to 13 residues. The V gene lost 6 bases and the J gene lost 10 bases, with 18 bases spanning the gap. Germline CDR1 is MDHEN and CDR2 is SYDVKM.